These 13 T cell receptor beta chains came from one sample sequenced in a study of OX40 agonist ivuxolimab in advanced cancers. Assay: immunoSEQ multiplex PCR; the TCRdb copy retains only in-frame clones and omits some. Here the sample spans about 22,000 clones, approximately 88% being singletons. The sequencing used CD4+ or CD8+ T cells sorted from blood, collected in a trial of the OX40 agonist ivuxolimab. Receptor source: an adult with an advanced solid tumor such as melanoma, head and neck, liver or kidney cancer.

This chain links TRBV29-1 with TRBJ1-2, with TRBD1 matching over 7 bases. The CDR3 spans 13 residues. Germline V gives CDR1 SQVTM, CDR2 ANQGSEA. The DNA for the CDR3 is TGCAGTGCCCCTCGACAGGGACTGGGGGGCTACACCTTC. It is translated as CSAPRQGLGGYTF. The full variable domain, its missing parts supplied by reference TRBV29-1 and TRBJ1-2, is SAVISQKPSRDICQRGTSLTIQCQVDSQVTMMFWYRQQPGQSLTLIATANQGSEATYESGFVIDKFPISRPNLTFSTLTVSNMSPEDSSIYLCSAPRQGLGGYTFGSGTRLTVV.

V usage is TRBV9 and J usage is TRBJ2-3; no definite D call. The CDR3 is made up of 16 amino acids. In germline, CDR1 is SGDLS, CDR2 YYNGEE. With 4 bases removed from V and 1 base from J, the gap between germline ends came to 16 bases. The CDR3 loop is CASSPSPRVGTDTQYF. The CDR3 region has the DNA TGTGCCAGCAGCCCGAGCCCTAGGGTAGGCACAGATACGCAGTATTTT.

This sequence joins TRBV10-1 and TRBJ2-2, with D possibly TRBD2 on 5 matching bases. The germline CDR1 and CDR2 sequences are WNHNN and SYGVQD (reference sequence). Trimming cost V 4 bases and J 7 bases, with 16 bases left between them. The CDR3 is 15 amino acids. CDR3 sequence: CASSGAGPGVGELFF. CDR3 DNA: TGCGCCAGCAGTGGGGCCGGACCCGGGGTCGGGGAGCTGTTTTTT.

The V call is TRBV5-1, the J call TRBJ2-7; D may be TRBD1 (5 bases). Trimming stripped 0 bases from V and 1 base from J, with 8 bases between. Germline CDR1 reads SGHRS; CDR2 reads YFSETQ. CDR3 length: 14 residues. In DNA form, the CDR3 reads TGCGCCAGCAGCTTGGGGGGCGGATCCTACGAGCAGTACTTC. Its protein product is CASSLGGGSYEQYF.

The chain is built from TRBV27 and TRBJ2-7; D is possibly TRBD2 (7 bases). CDR3 length: 16 residues. Per the germline V gene, CDR1 is MNHEY and CDR2 is SMNVEV (reference sequence). V dropped 0 bases and J dropped 2 bases, with 14 bases sitting between them. Here the CDR3 reads CASSLSWGGLAYEQYF. Written as DNA, the CDR3 is TGTGCCAGCAGTTTATCCTGGGGGGGGCTCGCCTACGAGCAGTACTTC.

This clone was detected once. V usage is TRBV10-1 and J usage is TRBJ2-5; D remains ambiguous. This CDR3 comprises 13 residues. Per germline, CDR1 WNHNN and CDR2 SYGVQD (reference sequence). V lost 2 bases, J lost 4 bases, and 8 bases lay in between. The DNA of the CDR3 is TGCGCCAGCAGTGAGCGGGTCGGAGAGACCCAGTACTTC. Translated: CASSERVGETQYF.

The chain uses TRBV7-9 and TRBJ1-5, with 7 bases that match TRBD1. Germline V gene sequence: CDR1 SEHNR, CDR2 FQNEAQ (reference sequence). The junction had 2 bases not matched to a gene; V was cut back by 2 bases and J by 4 bases. The CDR3 consists of 14 residues. CDR3 DNA: TGTGCCAGCAGCTTAACGACAGGGAATCAGCCCCAGCATTTT. Protein: CASSLTTGNQPQHF.

The chain links TRBV5-5 to TRBJ2-7; D is unclear. The CDR3 has 13 amino acids. Germline values: CDR1 SGHKS, CDR2 YYEKEE (reference sequence). The V and J ends lost 1 base and 1 base respectively, with 6 bases between them. The CDR3 loop is CASSLYGSYEQYF. In DNA form, the CDR3 reads TGTGCCAGCAGCTTGTACGGATCCTACGAGCAGTACTTC.

V gene TRBV6-5 combines with J gene TRBJ2-5; perhaps TRBD1 as D (5 bases). The V and J ends lost 6 bases and 1 base respectively, with 15 bases between them. The CDR3 spans 15 residues. In germline, CDR1 is MNHEY, CDR2 SVGAGI. The CDR3 protein is CASRHTTESQETQYF. For the CDR3, the DNA is TGTGCCAGCAGGCACACGACAGAGAGCCAAGAGACCCAGTACTTC.

V is TRBV9 and J is TRBJ2-7; the match to TRBD2 covers 8 bases. This CDR3 region has 17 residues. V was clipped by 2 bases and J by 5 bases; unmatched bases: 15. The V gene's germline CDR1 is SGDLS and CDR2 YYNGEE. DNA of the CDR3: TGTGCCAGCAGCGTCGATCCCGGGACTAGAGGTCCAGACGAGCAGTACTTC. Protein: CASSVDPGTRGPDEQYF.

The chain combines TRBV5-1 with TRBJ2-3, with 8 bases identical to TRBD2. Germline V gene sequence: CDR1 SGHRS, CDR2 YFSETQ. This CDR3 comprises 15 residues. V trimming: 0 bases; J trimming: 4 bases; junction bases outside the gene matches: 4. The CDR3 reads CASSLAAGGADTQYF. In nucleotides, the CDR3 is TGCGCCAGCAGCTTGGCCGCGGGAGGCGCAGATACGCAGTATTTT.

J is TRBJ2-7 and V is TRBV27; D is ambiguous. V lost 8 bases and J 5 bases, leaving 10 bases between the germline ends. Germline V lookup: CDR1 MNHEY, CDR2 SMNVEV (reference sequence). The length of the CDR3 is 11 residues. The CDR3, as DNA: TGTGCCAGCGGCAGTTTTGACGAGCAGTACTTC. Its protein product is CASGSFDEQYF.

The V gene is TRBV11-2, the J gene TRBJ1-4, with D maybe TRBD1 (5 bases). The CDR3 spans 15 residues. Trimming took 5 bases from V and 3 from J, leaving 13 bases between them. Germline V gene lookup returns CDR1 SGHAT and CDR2 FQNNGV. The CDR3 sequence: CASSPRGWANEKLFF. The CDR3 coding sequence is TGTGCCAGCAGCCCGCGGGGGTGGGCTAATGAAAAACTGTTTTTT.